This entry lists 23 T cell receptor beta chains sequenced from one sample in a study of blood T cell repertoires in COVID-19. Generated by immunoSEQ multiplex PCR, the TCRdb table keeps only in-frame clones and is missing some. The sample has some 300,000 clones; roughly nine tenths are singletons. Sequenced: peripheral blood. These receptor sequences come from a woman in her 30s with COVID-19, enrolled during active disease.

The chain combines TRBV7-9 with TRBJ2-2; D might be TRBD1 (6 bases). V lost 3 bases and J lost 6, with 8 bases in between. The CDR3 is 13 amino acids. CDR1 is SEHNR, CDR2 FQNEAQ, per germline (reference sequence). The CDR3 DNA is TGTGCCAGCAGCTTGGGGGCGGCCGGGGAGCTGTTTTTT. It yields the protein CASSLGAAGELFF.

This clone was seen a single time. The chain carries TRBV5-1 and TRBJ2-5; D perhaps matches TRBD2 (6 bases). Per germline, CDR1 SGHRS and CDR2 YFSETQ. Trimming left V 1 base short and J 4 bases short, with 14 bases between. The CDR3 contains 15 residues. The CDR3 sequence: CASSLMGGSPETQYF. The CDR3 DNA sequence: TGCGCCAGCAGCTTGATGGGGGGTTCCCCAGAGACCCAGTACTTC.

The chain is built from TRBV4-3 and TRBJ2-1, with 11 nucleotides matching TRBD2. Germline assignment: CDR1 LGHNA and CDR2 YSLEER. V dropped 0 bases and J dropped 8; count of bases not matched to a gene: 6. The CDR3 sequence is 16 residues long. CDR3 sequence: CASSQEGSGGGYEQFF. Written as DNA, the CDR3 is TGCGCCAGCAGCCAAGAGGGTAGCGGGGGGGGATATGAGCAGTTCTTC.

The table lists this clone with a few counts. V is TRBV4-1 and J is TRBJ1-2; 7 nucleotides match TRBD1. The CDR3 totals 17 residues. The trim removed 4 bases at V and 4 bases at J, leaving 15 bases unmatched. Germline V gives CDR1 MGHRA, CDR2 YSYEKL. CDR3 amino acids: CASSLQRTGQSLYGYTF. CDR3 DNA: TGCGCCAGCAGCCTACAACGGACAGGCCAGAGCCTCTATGGCTACACCTTC.

The CDR3 loop is CASRPGESNYGYTF. For the CDR3, the DNA is TGTGCCAGCAGACCGGGGGAGTCTAACTATGGCTACACCTTC. The chain combines TRBV7-9 with TRBJ1-2, with TRBD1 as a possible D gene (5 bases). V lost 6 bases and J 0 bases, leaving 11 bases between the germline ends. The V gene's germline CDR1 is SEHNR and CDR2 FQNEAQ (reference sequence). The CDR3 contains 14 residues.

V gene TRBV6-5 combines with J gene TRBJ2-7, with TRBD1 matching over 8 bases. The CDR3 totals 12 residues. The V gene's germline CDR1 is MNHEY and CDR2 SVGAGI. J lost 6 bases, V lost 6 bases, and 4 bases had no gene match. The CDR3 DNA follows: TGTGCCAGCAGAAGGACAGGGTCCGAGCAGTACTTC. As protein: CASRRTGSEQYF.

The V and J genes are TRBV5-6 and TRBJ2-1; the D is unclear. CDR3 size: 14 residues. V was shortened by 2 bases and J by 0 bases, with 6 bases between the two germline ends. Germline V gene lookup returns CDR1 SGHDT and CDR2 YYEEEE. CDR3 in DNA: TGTGCCAGCAGCTTCCGCGGCTCCTACAATGAGCAGTTCTTC. It encodes CASSFRGSYNEQFF.

The rearrangement uses TRBV5-1 and TRBJ1-2, with D uncertain. V was clipped by 0 bases and J by 4 bases, with 7 bases between them. This CDR3 has 13 residues. CDR1 and CDR2 (germline): SGHRS, YFSETQ. The CDR3: CASSLEAAYGYTF. Written as DNA, the CDR3 is TGCGCCAGCAGCTTGGAGGCGGCCTATGGCTACACCTTC.

The chain uses TRBV7-2 and TRBJ2-4; 7 positions match TRBD2. Germline CDR1 is SGHTA and CDR2 is FQGNSA. The junction had 9 bases not matched to a gene; V was cut back by 1 base and J by 0 bases. The CDR3 length is 18 residues. This CDR3 reads CASSLVWEGKLAKNIQYF. CDR3 sequence (DNA): TGTGCCAGCAGCTTAGTATGGGAGGGCAAATTAGCCAAAAACATTCAGTACTTC.

The rearrangement links TRBV20-1 to TRBJ1-2; D gene unclear. V was trimmed by 1 base and J by 7 bases, leaving 7 bases between them. Germline V gives CDR1 DFQATT, CDR2 SNEGSKA (reference sequence). The CDR3 has 11 amino acids. The CDR3 region has the DNA TGCAGTGCTAGAGGCACGGGTGGCTACACCTTC. Residues: CSARGTGGYTF.

The chain couples TRBV3-1 (or the pseudogene TRBV3-2) to TRBJ2-7, with 11 bases identical to TRBD2. The CDR3 has 16 amino acids. CDR1 and CDR2 from the germline V gene are LGHDT and YNNKEL (reference sequence). V shed 1 base and J 0 bases; nucleotides not matched to a gene: 2. The DNA for the CDR3 is TGTGCCAGCAGCCAAGTACTAGCGGGGGACTCCTACGAGCAGTACTTC. It encodes CASSQVLAGDSYEQYF.

The genes are TRBV13 and TRBJ1-6; D is unresolved. Trimming left V 5 bases short and J 5 bases short, with 7 bases between. CDR3 length: 13 residues. The germline V gene encodes CDR1 PRHDT and CDR2 FYEKMQ (reference sequence). CDR3 sequence: CASSEENNSPLHF. CDR3 sequence (DNA): TGTGCCAGCAGCGAAGAGAATAATTCACCCCTCCACTTT.

J is TRBJ1-2 and V is TRBV6-6; D remains unclear. V gave up 2 bases and J gave up 6 bases, with 10 bases separating them. CDR1 is MNHNY, CDR2 SVGAGI, per germline (reference sequence). CDR3 length: 13 residues. The CDR3 spells CASSYVIHDGYTF. The CDR3 nucleotides are TGTGCCAGCAGTTACGTGATACACGATGGCTACACCTTC.

A single count supports this clone. The V and J genes are TRBV15 and TRBJ1-1, with TRBD1 identical over 7 bases. The J segment lost 4 bases and the V segment lost 1 base, leaving 6 bases of the junction unmatched. This CDR3 has 15 amino acids. Germline V gives CDR1 LNHNV, CDR2 YYDKDF (reference sequence). The CDR3 sequence: CATSRGQGLGTEAFF. The CDR3, as DNA: TGTGCCACCAGCAGAGGACAGGGCCTGGGCACTGAAGCTTTCTTT.

This chain joins TRBV5-1 and TRBJ1-1; 8 positions match TRBD1. The germline gives CDR1 SGHRS, CDR2 YFSETQ. The V segment lost 4 bases and the J segment 4 bases; nucleotides outside the gene matches: 9. The CDR3 totals 15 residues. DNA for the CDR3: TGCGCCAGCAGCCCTTCAGGGGGCCTCTCCACTGAAGCTTTCTTT. Translated, it gives CASSPSGGLSTEAFF.

This clone was counted at least ten times. The chain is built from TRBV4-1 and TRBJ1-6; maybe TRBD1 (6 bases). The CDR3 covers 16 residues. CDR1 MGHRA and CDR2 YSYEKL come from the germline V gene. V lost 1 base and J 7 bases, leaving 14 bases between the germline ends. The CDR3 loop reads CASSQGLRGGNSPLHF. CDR3 nucleotides: TGCGCCAGCAGCCAAGGGCTCAGGGGAGGGAATTCACCCCTCCACTTT.

The rearrangement joins TRBV27 to TRBJ2-7; D may be TRBD1 (6 bases). V was trimmed by 5 bases and J by 2 bases, leaving 19 bases between them. CDR3 length: 16 residues. Looked up from germline, CDR1 is MNHEY and CDR2 is SMNVEV (reference sequence). The CDR3: CASSLGYDRPPYEQYV. Here the CDR3 DNA reads TGTGCCAGCAGTCTGGGGTATGACAGGCCTCCCTACGAGCAGTACGTC.

This clone was picked up one time. This chain links TRBV10-1 with TRBJ2-7; D is uncertain. V gave up 7 bases and J gave up 2 bases, with 18 bases separating them. In germline, CDR1 is WNHNN, CDR2 SYGVQD (reference sequence). This CDR3 contains 15 residues. CDR3 sequence (DNA): TGCGCCAGCACCGCGTGTGGTCCTCCAACCTACGAGCAGTACGTC. It specifies CASTACGPPTYEQYV.

This chain connects TRBV9 to TRBJ1-6, with a weak D call TRBD1 (5 bases). CDR1 is SGDLS and CDR2 is YYNGEE in the germline V gene. The CDR3 runs 15 residues. V was clipped by 2 bases and J by 8 bases, with 14 bases between them. CDR3: CASSVTGVSDSPLHF. CDR3 bases: TGTGCCAGCAGCGTTACGGGGGTTTCGGATTCACCCCTCCACTTT.

V gene TRBV14 combines with J gene TRBJ2-5; no reliable D call. This CDR3 comprises 14 residues. CDR1 and CDR2 from the germline V gene are SGHDN and FVKESK. Deletions cut 2 bases from V and 5 bases from J, with 12 bases between. CDR3 sequence reads: CASSQTARWETQYF. The CDR3 DNA reads TGTGCCAGCAGCCAAACGGCGAGGTGGGAGACCCAGTACTTC.

This rearrangement joins TRBV28 to TRBJ2-3; TRBD1 matches at 9 bases. Germline CDR1 MDHEN, CDR2 SYDVKM. V was clipped by 5 bases and J by 0 bases; unmatched bases: 12. The CDR3 runs 18 residues. The CDR3 reads CASSRAWDREVSTDTQYF. For the CDR3, the DNA is TGTGCCAGCAGTAGAGCGTGGGACAGGGAAGTGAGCACAGATACGCAGTATTTT.

J is TRBJ1-2 and V is TRBV10-2, with 7 bases lining up with TRBD1. This CDR3 has 14 residues. CDR1 WSHSY and CDR2 SAAADI come from the germline V gene. V dropped 4 bases and J dropped 6; count of bases not matched to a gene: 8. The CDR3 nucleotides are TGCGCCAGCAGTGGGGAGAAGGGGGCGGATGGCTACACCTTC. It yields the protein CASSGEKGADGYTF.

The chain joins TRBV11-2 to TRBJ2-2; 8 bases agree with TRBD1. This CDR3 contains 18 residues. Germline values: CDR1 SGHAT, CDR2 FQNNGV. V was pared by 4 bases and J by 0 bases, with 10 bases of the junction left unmatched. As DNA, the CDR3 is TGTGCCAGCAGCTCCACTCGGACAGGGAATGCGAACACCGGGGAGCTGTTTTTT. Protein: CASSSTRTGNANTGELFF.